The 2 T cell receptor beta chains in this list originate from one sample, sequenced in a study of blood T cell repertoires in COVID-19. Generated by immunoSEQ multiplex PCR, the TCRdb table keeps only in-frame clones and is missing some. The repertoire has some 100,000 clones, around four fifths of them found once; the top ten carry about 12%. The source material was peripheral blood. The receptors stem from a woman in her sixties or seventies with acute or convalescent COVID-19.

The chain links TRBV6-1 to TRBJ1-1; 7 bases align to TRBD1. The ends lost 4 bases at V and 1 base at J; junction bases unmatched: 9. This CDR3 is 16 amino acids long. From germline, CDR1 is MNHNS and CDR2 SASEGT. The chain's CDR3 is CASSAGGRTTNTEAFF. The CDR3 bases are TGTGCCAGCAGTGCAGGGGGGCGGACAACGAACACTGAAGCTTTCTTT.

The CDR3 coding sequence is TGTGCTAGTGGTTTGGACAGAGTCACCGGGGAGCTGTTTTTT. Amino acid sequence: CASGLDRVTGELFF. The V call is TRBV12-5, the J call TRBJ2-2; D ambiguous. CDR3 length equals 14 residues. V was trimmed by 1 base and J by 4 bases, leaving 7 bases between them. The germline gives CDR1 LGHNT, CDR2 FRNRAP.